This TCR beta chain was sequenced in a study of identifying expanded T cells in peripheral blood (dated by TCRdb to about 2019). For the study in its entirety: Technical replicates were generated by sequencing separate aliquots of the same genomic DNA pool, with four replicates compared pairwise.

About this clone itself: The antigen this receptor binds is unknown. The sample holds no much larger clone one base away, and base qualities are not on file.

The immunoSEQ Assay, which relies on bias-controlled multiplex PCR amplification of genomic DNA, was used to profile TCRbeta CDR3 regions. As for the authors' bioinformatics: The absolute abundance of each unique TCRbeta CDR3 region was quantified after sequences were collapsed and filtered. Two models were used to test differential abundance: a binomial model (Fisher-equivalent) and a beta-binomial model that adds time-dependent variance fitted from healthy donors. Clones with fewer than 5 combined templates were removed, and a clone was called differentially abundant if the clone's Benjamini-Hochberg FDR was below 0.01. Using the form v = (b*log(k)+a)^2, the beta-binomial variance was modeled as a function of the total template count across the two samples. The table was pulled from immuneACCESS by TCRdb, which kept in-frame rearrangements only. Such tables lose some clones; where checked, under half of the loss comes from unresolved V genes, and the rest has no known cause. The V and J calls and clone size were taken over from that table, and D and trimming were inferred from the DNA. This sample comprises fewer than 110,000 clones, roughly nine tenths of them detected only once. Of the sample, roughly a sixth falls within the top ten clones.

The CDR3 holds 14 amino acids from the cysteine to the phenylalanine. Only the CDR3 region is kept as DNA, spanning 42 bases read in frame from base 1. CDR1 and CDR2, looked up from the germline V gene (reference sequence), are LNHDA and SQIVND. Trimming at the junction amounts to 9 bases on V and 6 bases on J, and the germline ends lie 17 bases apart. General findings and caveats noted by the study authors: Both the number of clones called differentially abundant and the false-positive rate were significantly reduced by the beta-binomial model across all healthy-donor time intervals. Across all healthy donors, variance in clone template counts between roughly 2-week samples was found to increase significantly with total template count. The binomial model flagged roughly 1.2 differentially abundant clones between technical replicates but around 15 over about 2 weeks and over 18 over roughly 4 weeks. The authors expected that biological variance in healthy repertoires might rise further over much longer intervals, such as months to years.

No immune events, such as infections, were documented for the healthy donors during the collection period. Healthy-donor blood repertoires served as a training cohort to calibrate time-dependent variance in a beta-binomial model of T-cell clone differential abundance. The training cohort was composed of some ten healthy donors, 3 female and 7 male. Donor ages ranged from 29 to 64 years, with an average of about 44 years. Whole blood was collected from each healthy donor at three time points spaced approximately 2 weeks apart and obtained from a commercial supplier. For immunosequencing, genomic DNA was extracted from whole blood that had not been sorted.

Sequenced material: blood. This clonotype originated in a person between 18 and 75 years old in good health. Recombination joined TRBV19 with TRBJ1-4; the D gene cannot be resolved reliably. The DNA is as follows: TGTGCCAGCCACCCCGGGATTTTGTATGAAAAACTGTTTTTT. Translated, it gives CASHPGILYEKLFF.